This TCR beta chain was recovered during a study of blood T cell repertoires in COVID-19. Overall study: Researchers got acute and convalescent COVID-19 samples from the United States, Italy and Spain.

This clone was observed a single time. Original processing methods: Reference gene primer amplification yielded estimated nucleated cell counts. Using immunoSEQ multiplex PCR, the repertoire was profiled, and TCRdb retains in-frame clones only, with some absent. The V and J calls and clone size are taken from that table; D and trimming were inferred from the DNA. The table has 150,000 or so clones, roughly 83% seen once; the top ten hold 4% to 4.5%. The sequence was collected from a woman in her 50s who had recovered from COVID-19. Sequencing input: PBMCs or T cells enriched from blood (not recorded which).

CDR3 coding DNA: TGTGCCAGCAGCTTACAGGGGATCGGGCTCGGGGAGCTGTTTTTT. This gives the protein CASSLQGIGLGELFF. This chain uses TRBV7-3 with TRBJ2-2; D is perhaps TRBD1 (6 bases). Per germline, CDR1 SGHTA and CDR2 FQGTGA. V lost 2 bases and J lost 7, with 14 bases in between. CDR3 length: 15 amino acids. The full variable domain, rest sourced from reference TRBV7-3 and TRBJ2-2, is GAGVSQTPSNKVTEKGKYVELRCDPISGHTALYWYRQSLGQGPEFLIYFQGTGAADDSGLPNDRFFAVRPEGSVSTLKIQRTERGDSAVYLCASSLQGIGLGELFFGEGSRLTVL.